This is a list of T cell receptor beta chains from one sample in a study of OX40 agonist ivuxolimab in advanced cancers. Sequencing used immunoSEQ multiplex PCR; TCRdb keeps in-frame clones, though not all of them. This table holds 60,000 to 95,000 clones, over 75% found once. Sequencing used CD4+ or CD8+ T cells sorted from blood, obtained in a trial of the OX40 agonist ivuxolimab. The receptors shown here come from an adult with an advanced solid tumor such as melanoma, head and neck, liver or kidney cancer. Each CDR3 is given with its conserved first and last residue.

CDR3 protein: CASSPGLAGHRGKQFF
J gene: TRBJ2-1
V gene: TRBV7-3

CDR3 protein: CASSPPSELAKNIQYF
J gene: TRBJ2-4
V gene: TRBV18

CDR3 protein: CASSHRLAGLNEQFF
J gene: TRBJ2-1
V gene: TRBV4-2

CDR3 protein: CASSQDTVSPLHF
J gene: TRBJ1-6
V gene: TRBV14

CDR3 protein: CASSPDGNNYGYTF
J gene: TRBJ1-2
V gene: TRBV5-1

CDR3 protein: CASSLSARRDSPLHF
J gene: TRBJ1-6
V gene: TRBV7-2

CDR3 protein: CASRGGAYSSYNSPLHF
J gene: TRBJ1-6
V gene: TRBV7-8

CDR3 protein: CASSEYWMSTYNEQFF
J gene: TRBJ2-1
V gene: TRBV10-1

CDR3 protein: CASSLGLELTDTQYF
J gene: TRBJ2-3
V gene: TRBV5-6

CDR3 protein: CASSPVLRGGAELFF
J gene: TRBJ2-2
V gene: TRBV7-6

CDR3 protein: CASSSQLAGGFYHNEQFF
J gene: TRBJ2-1
V gene: TRBV5-1

CDR3 protein: CASTPGTDSSYEQYF
J gene: TRBJ2-7
V gene: TRBV6-1

CDR3 protein: CASSLGRDGTLYEQYF
J gene: TRBJ2-7
V gene: TRBV7-2

CDR3 protein: CAWSGAGAHGVYYEQYF
J gene: TRBJ2-7
V gene: TRBV30

CDR3 protein: CATATDLNTEAFF
J gene: TRBJ1-1
V gene: TRBV2

CDR3 protein: CASSVYRGHQETQYF
J gene: TRBJ2-5
V gene: TRBV25-1

CDR3 protein: CASSPIQGEGNTIYF
J gene: TRBJ1-3
V gene: TRBV18

CDR3 protein: CASSPISWGANYGYTF
J gene: TRBJ1-2
V gene: TRBV5-8

CDR3 protein: CASSPLGSGVTDTQYF
J gene: TRBJ2-3
V gene: TRBV18

CDR3 protein: CASRARGGMDTEAFF
J gene: TRBJ1-1
V gene: TRBV6-1

CDR3 protein: CAWSVREGQPQHF
J gene: TRBJ1-5
V gene: TRBV30

CDR3 protein: CASSLGTSLQETQYF
J gene: TRBJ2-5
V gene: TRBV11-1

CDR3 protein: CASSFSTGTEETQYF
J gene: TRBJ2-5
V gene: TRBV11-2

CDR3 protein: CASSLGPSYEQYF
J gene: TRBJ2-7
V gene: TRBV6-1

CDR3 protein: CASLAEDTSSGNTIYF
J gene: TRBJ1-3
V gene: TRBV19

CDR3 protein: CASSELLWGRADSNQPQHF
J gene: TRBJ1-5
V gene: TRBV10-1

CDR3 protein: CASSRARADEQFF
J gene: TRBJ2-1
V gene: TRBV11-2

CDR3 protein: CASINLERANTGELFF
J gene: TRBJ2-2
V gene: TRBV7-9

CDR3 protein: CASSLPYQRGRQETQYF
J gene: TRBJ2-5
V gene: TRBV7-9

CDR3 protein: CASSLVESGELFF
J gene: TRBJ2-2
V gene: TRBV7-9

CDR3 protein: CASSAQQGLDGYTF
J gene: TRBJ1-2
V gene: TRBV9

CDR3 protein: CASRDRAHEKLFF
J gene: TRBJ1-4
V gene: TRBV28

CDR3 protein: CASSPPGPYTQYF
J gene: TRBJ2-3
V gene: TRBV18

CDR3 protein: CASSLRGRDEKLFF
J gene: TRBJ1-4
V gene: TRBV4-2

CDR3 protein: CASSLFGGADNEQFF
J gene: TRBJ2-1
V gene: TRBV7-3